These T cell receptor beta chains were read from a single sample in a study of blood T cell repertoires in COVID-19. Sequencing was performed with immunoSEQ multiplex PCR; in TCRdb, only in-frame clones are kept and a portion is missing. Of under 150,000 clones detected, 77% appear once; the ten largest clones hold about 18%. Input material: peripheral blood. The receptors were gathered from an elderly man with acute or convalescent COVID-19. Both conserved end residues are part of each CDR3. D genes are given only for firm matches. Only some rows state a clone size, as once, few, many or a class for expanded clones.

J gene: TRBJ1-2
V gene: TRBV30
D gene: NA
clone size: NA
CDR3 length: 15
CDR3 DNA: TGTGCCTGGAGTTCCCTTTGGGGGGAATTATGTGGCTACACCTTC
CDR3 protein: CAWSSLWGELCGYTF

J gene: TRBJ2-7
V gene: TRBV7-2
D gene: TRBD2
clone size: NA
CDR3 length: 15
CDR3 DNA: TGTGCCAGCAGCTTAGGCGGGGGGATCTCCTACGAGCAGTACTTC
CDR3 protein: CASSLGGGISYEQYF

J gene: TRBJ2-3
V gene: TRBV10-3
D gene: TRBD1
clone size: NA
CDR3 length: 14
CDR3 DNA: TGTGCCATCAGACGGGACAGGGGGGAAGATACGCAGTATTTT
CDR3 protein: CAIRRDRGEDTQYF

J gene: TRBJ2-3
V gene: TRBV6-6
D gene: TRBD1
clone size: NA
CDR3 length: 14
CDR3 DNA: TGTGCCAGCACCCCCGGGTGGGGGACAGGCACGCAGTATTTT
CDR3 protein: CASTPGWGTGTQYF

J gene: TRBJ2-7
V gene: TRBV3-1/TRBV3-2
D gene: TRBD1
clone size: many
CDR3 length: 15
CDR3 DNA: TGTGCCAGCAGCCAACCCATCGGGACAGGGTACGAGCAGTACTTC
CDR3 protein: CASSQPIGTGYEQYF

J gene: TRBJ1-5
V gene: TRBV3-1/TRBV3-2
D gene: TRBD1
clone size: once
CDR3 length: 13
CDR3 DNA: TGTGCCAGCAGCCAGGACAGGGGACAGCCCCAGCATTTT
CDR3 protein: CASSQDRGQPQHF

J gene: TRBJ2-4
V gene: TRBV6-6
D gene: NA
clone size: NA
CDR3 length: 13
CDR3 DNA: TGTGCCAGCCCCCCAGAGGTCGGAAACATTCAGTACTTC
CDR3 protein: CASPPEVGNIQYF

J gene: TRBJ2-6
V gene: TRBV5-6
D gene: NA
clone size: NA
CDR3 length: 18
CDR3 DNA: TGTGCCGGCAGCTTGGAGTTAGACAGGAGCTCTGGGGCCAACGTCCTGACTTTC
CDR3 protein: CAGSLELDRSSGANVLTF

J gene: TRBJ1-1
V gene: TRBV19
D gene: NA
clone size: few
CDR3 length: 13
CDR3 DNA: TGTGCCAGTACCCCTGGAGGGTACACTGAAGCTTTCTTT
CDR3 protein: CASTPGGYTEAFF

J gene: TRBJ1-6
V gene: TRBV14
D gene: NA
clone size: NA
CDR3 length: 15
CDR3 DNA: TGTGCCAGCAGCCTCGTCGGGATCCTTAATTCACCCCTCCACTTT
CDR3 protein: CASSLVGILNSPLHF

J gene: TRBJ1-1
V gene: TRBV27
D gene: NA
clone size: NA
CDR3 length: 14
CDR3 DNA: TGTGCCAGCAGTTTTCAGGGATGGAACACTGAAGCTTTCTTT
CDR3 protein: CASSFQGWNTEAFF

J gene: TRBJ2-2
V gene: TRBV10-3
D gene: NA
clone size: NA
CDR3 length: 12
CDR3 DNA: TGTGCCATCAGTGAGTCCAGCGGGGAGCTGTTTTTT
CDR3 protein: CAISESSGELFF

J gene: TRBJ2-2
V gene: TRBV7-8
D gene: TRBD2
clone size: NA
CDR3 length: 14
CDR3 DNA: TGTGCCAGCAGCTTTGGGACTAGGAGCGGGGAGCTGTTTTTT
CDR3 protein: CASSFGTRSGELFF

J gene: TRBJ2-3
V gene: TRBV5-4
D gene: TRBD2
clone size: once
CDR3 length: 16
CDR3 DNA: TGTGCCAGCAGCTCCCCCCGGGGGGGAGACACAGATACGCAGTATTTT
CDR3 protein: CASSSPRGGDTDTQYF

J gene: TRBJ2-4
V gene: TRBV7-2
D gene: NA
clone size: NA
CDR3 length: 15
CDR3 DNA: TGTGCCAGCAGCTTTACAGGGTTCCTAAAGAACATTCAGTACTTC
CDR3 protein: CASSFTGFLKNIQYF